This T cell receptor (beta chain) was captured in a study of blood T cell repertoires in COVID-19. Study details: The United States, Italy and Spain provided the acute and convalescent COVID-19 samples.

Authors' analysis steps: Reference gene primer amplification gave estimated nucleated cell counts. Produced via immunoSEQ multiplex PCR; TCRdb's table is partial and in-frame only. The V and J calls and the clone size are those of that table, but D and trimming were determined from the DNA. The data show approximately 150,000 clones, with roughly four fifths seen just once and 9.5% to 12% held by the top ten. CDR1 is MNHNS, CDR2 SASEGT, per germline. The length of the CDR3 is 15 residues. V lost 3 bases to trimming and J lost 0 bases, with 10 bases between them. The TCR comes from a man aged 55-75 years with active or convalescent COVID-19. The gene calls are TRBV6-1 and TRBJ2-3, with D hard to call. The sequenced sample consisted of peripheral blood. The CDR3 region has the DNA TGTGCCAGCAGTGACAGGCCGTCTAGCACAGATACGCAGTATTTT. Translated: CASSDRPSSTDTQYF.